The TCR beta chain under discussion was sequenced for a study of CD8+ T cells in alopecia areata. Turning to the study itself: The study gave treated patients oral tofacitinib at 5 to 10 mg twice daily.

The CDR3 is 14 residues long. The ends were cut back, 6 bases at V and 2 bases at J, with 14 bases in the middle. Germline V lookup: CDR1 MNHNS, CDR2 SASEGT. For this clone: Its antigen is not known.

Reverse transcribed after extraction, RNA yielded cDNA as the sequencing template. Data came from immunoSEQ multiplex PCR; TCRdb stores just in-frame clones and leaves some out. The sample lists about 260,000 clones, 60% occurring once. General observations from the study: Many of the expanded lesional clones endured in scalp and blood while on tofacitinib.

Treatment described: oral pan-JAK inhibitor, 5-10 mg twice daily. Both CD4+ and CD8+ T cells were separated by sorting PBMCs. The sequence derives from a human donor with alopecia areata. The chain is built from TRBV6-1 and TRBJ2-7; D possibly corresponds to TRBD1 (6 bases). Source: CD4+ T cells sorted from blood, taken around week 54, from a patient treated with tofacitinib. The CDR3 nucleotides are TGTGCCAGCAGGAGGCAACAGGGAACCTACGAGCAGTACTTC. It codes for CASRRQQGTYEQYF.